This is a list of T cell receptor beta chains from one sample in a study of blood T cells in healthy people across ages. TCRdb processed the 5' RACE reads anew with MiXCR; each CDR3 protein has one entry. This sample has roughly 500,000 distinct CDR3 sequences; less than 25% occur once, and the top ten carry 8.7%. In addition, the sample was reused for a study of T cells of mothers and their children.

Input material: blood. These receptors came from a boy aged 5 to 17 in good health. The CDR3 runs from the conserved cysteine through the conserved F or W. The D gene is left open where the match is weak. Rows may omit the clone size; those that give it use once, few, many or a size class.

clone_size	v_call	j_call	cdr3_length	d_call	cdr3_aa	cdr3_nt
few	TRBV7-9	TRBJ2-1	14	.	CASSLVRDTHEQFF	TGTGCCAGCAGCTTAGTCAGGGATACACATGAGCAGTTCTTC
.	TRBV3-1	TRBJ1-5	13	TRBD1	CASSQTGIQPQHF	TGTGCCAGCAGTCAGACAGGGATTCAGCCCCAGCATTTT
.	TRBV7-9	TRBJ2-1	16	TRBD1	CASSSRTGSSYNEQFF	TGTGCCAGCAGCTCCCGGACAGGGAGCTCCTACAATGAGCAGTTCTTC
.	TRBV2	TRBJ1-5	16	.	CASSGRGGYSNQPQHF	TGTGCCAGCTCAGGGAGGGGAGGCTATAGCAATCAGCCCCAGCATTTT
few	TRBV7-9	TRBJ1-1	14	.	CTSRSRAKGAEAFF	TGTACCAGCAGGTCCCGGGCCAAAGGGGCTGAAGCTTTCTTT
.	TRBV6-2/TRBV6-3	TRBJ2-5	15	TRBD2	CASSYRLAGGGEQYF	TGTGCCAGCAGTTACAGGCTGGCGGGAGGCGGGGAGCAGTACTTC
few	TRBV7-3	TRBJ2-5	12	.	CAPVGRQETQYF	TGTGCCCCCGTTGGGCGTCAAGAGACCCAGTACTTC
.	TRBV6-2/TRBV6-3	TRBJ2-3	16	TRBD2	CASSLALAGTTDTQYF	TGTGCCAGCAGTTTAGCCTTAGCGGGAACCACAGATACGCAGTATTTT
.	TRBV7-9	TRBJ1-4	13	TRBD1	CASGAGQGWKLFF	TGTGCCAGCGGCGCCGGACAGGGTTGGAAACTGTTTTTT
.	TRBV28	TRBJ2-4	14	.	CASSLSVEADIQYF	TGTGCCAGCAGTTTATCGGTCGAGGCTGACATTCAGTACTTC
.	TRBV2	TRBJ1-1	12	.	CASSERGSEAFF	TGTGCCAGCAGTGAGAGGGGTTCAGAAGCTTTCTTT
.	TRBV4-3	TRBJ2-2	19	TRBD2	CASSQDPGLAGGPTGELFF	TGCGCCAGCAGCCAAGATCCGGGACTAGCGGGAGGTCCCACCGGGGAGCTGTTTTTT
many	TRBV24-1	TRBJ2-1	13	.	CATSEYTGSEQFF	TGTGCCACCAGTGAATATACAGGGTCCGAGCAGTTCTTC
.	TRBV29-1	TRBJ2-7	11	.	CSVGGLAEQYF	TGCAGCGTGGGAGGTCTCGCCGAGCAGTACTTC
few	TRBV20-1	TRBJ1-4	13	.	CSARGLMGEKLVF	TGCAGTGCTAGAGGGTTAATGGGTGAAAAACTGGTTTTT
once	TRBV4-3	TRBJ2-4	14	.	CASSHEVGEYIQYF	TGCGCCAGCAGCCACGAAGTCGGGGAGTACATTCAGTACTTC
few	TRBV28	TRBJ2-7	16	TRBD1	CASSFRGGTGYHEQYF	TGTGCCAGCAGTTTTCGCGGAGGGACAGGGTATCACGAGCAGTACTTC
few	TRBV25-1	TRBJ1-3	15	.	CASSEWEEAGNTIYF	TGTGCCAGCAGTGAATGGGAGGAGGCTGGAAACACCATATATTTT
.	TRBV28	TRBJ1-5	15	.	CASSFLTRGNQPQHF	TGTGCCAGCAGTTTTCTGACAAGGGGCAATCAGCCCCAGCATTTT
.	TRBV7-2	TRBJ1-5	15	.	CASSSISGNNQPQHF	TGTGCCAGCAGCTCGATCTCAGGGAACAATCAGCCCCAGCATTTT
.	TRBV4-1	TRBJ2-7	17	.	CASSQEGEDLGYHEQYF	TGCGCCAGCAGCCAAGAGGGGGAGGACTTGGGGTACCACGAGCAGTACTTC
.	TRBV7-9	TRBJ2-5	13	.	CASSSDEQETQYF	TGTGCCAGCAGCTCCGACGAGCAAGAGACCCAGTACTTC
.	TRBV7-2	TRBJ1-2	14	.	CASSFYVDGQGYTF	TGTGCCAGCAGCTTTTATGTCGACGGGCAGGGCTACACCTTC
.	TRBV4-1	TRBJ2-1	12	.	CASSPFTGEQFF	TGCGCCAGCAGTCCCTTTACCGGTGAGCAGTTCTTC
many	TRBV29-1	TRBJ2-5	13	.	CSALGGGKETQYF	TGCAGCGCCCTAGGAGGGGGGAAGGAGACCCAGTACTTC
few	TRBV30	TRBJ2-5	16	TRBD1	CAWTLGTGGVGETQYF	TGTGCCTGGACTTTAGGGACAGGGGGCGTTGGAGAGACCCAGTACTTC
.	TRBV7-9	TRBJ2-7	14	TRBD2	CASSVGTSGREQYF	TGTGCCAGCAGCGTCGGGACTAGCGGGCGCGAGCAGTACTTC
.	TRBV6-1	TRBJ2-5	15	TRBD2	CASGGLAEIWGTQYF	TGTGCCAGCGGGGGACTAGCGGAAATTTGGGGGACCCAGTACTTC
few	TRBV20-1	TRBJ2-3	14	TRBD2	CSDRATSGGDTQYF	TGCAGTGATAGGGCGACTAGCGGGGGGGATACGCAGTATTTT
.	TRBV6-2/TRBV6-3	TRBJ2-3	16	TRBD2	CASSQTSNQPADTQYF	TGTGCCAGCAGTCAGACTAGCAACCAACCGGCAGATACGCAGTATTTT
few	TRBV29-1	TRBJ2-2	15	.	CSVEVVTPNTGELFF	TGCAGCGTTGAAGTCGTCACACCTAACACCGGGGAGCTGTTTTTT